The 3 T cell receptor beta chains below all came from one sample that was sequenced in a study of regulatory T cells in long-lasting Graves disease. To make TCR beta libraries, researchers used iRepertoire HTBI primers and Arm-PCR of CDR3 regions. Via MiXCR, TCRdb re-called the multiplex PCR reads, giving one row per CDR3 protein. Of some 450,000 distinct CDR3 sequences detected, roughly 15% appear once; the ten largest clones hold approximately 11%. Time point of the sample: newly diagnosed GD, antithyroid drugs for less than 3 months. RNA extracted from PBMCs served as the sequencing template. A further study also used this sample, focusing on T cells in Graves' hyperthyroidism and ophthalmopathy.

The material sequenced was peripheral blood mononuclear cells (PBMCs), taken at new diagnosis, from a patient treated with antithyroid drugs. These receptors all come from a woman under 40 with Graves disease.

At least ten counts were recorded for this clonotype. The chain recombines TRBV5-8 with TRBJ2-5; D ambiguous. V was pared by 4 bases and J by 2 bases, with 12 bases between. The CDR3 length is 14 residues. Looked up from germline, CDR1 is SGHTS and CDR2 is YDEGEE. The CDR3 nucleotides are TGTGCCAGCAGCCTCCCCGTACTGCAAGAGACCCAGTACTTC. Translated, it gives CASSLPVLQETQYF.

This clonotype has at least ten counts. The V and J genes are TRBV28 and TRBJ2-7; TRBD2 agrees at 13 bases. The V segment lost 4 bases and the J segment 3 bases; nucleotides outside the gene matches: 18. The CDR3 extends over 20 amino acids. Germline V gives CDR1 MDHEN, CDR2 SYDVKM. The CDR3 is CASSSEPGLAGPGSLYEQYF. CDR3 DNA: TGTGCCAGCAGTTCGGAACCGGGACTAGCGGGACCGGGGTCCCTCTACGAGCAGTACTTC.

This clonotype occurred many times. The chain links TRBV6-2 or TRBV6-3 to TRBJ2-3; TRBD1 matches 9 bases. The CDR3 consists of 15 residues. The V gene's germline CDR1 is MNHEY and CDR2 SVGEGT. Unmatched junction bases numbered 8, after V lost 4 bases and J lost 6 bases. The CDR3 sequence: CASSFGTGHLDTQYF. CDR3 DNA sequence: TGTGCCAGCAGTTTTGGGACAGGGCACCTTGATACGCAGTATTTT.